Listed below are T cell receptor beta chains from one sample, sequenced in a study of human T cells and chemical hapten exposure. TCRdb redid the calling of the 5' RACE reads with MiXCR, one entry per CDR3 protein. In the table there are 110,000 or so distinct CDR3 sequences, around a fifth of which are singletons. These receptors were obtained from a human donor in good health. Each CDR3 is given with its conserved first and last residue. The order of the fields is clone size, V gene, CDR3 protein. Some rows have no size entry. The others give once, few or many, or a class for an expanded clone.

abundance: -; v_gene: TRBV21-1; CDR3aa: CASSCRGHYEQYF
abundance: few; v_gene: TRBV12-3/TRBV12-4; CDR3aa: CASSRGDTEAFF
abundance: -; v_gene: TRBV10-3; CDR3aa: CATEAGQLTDTQYF
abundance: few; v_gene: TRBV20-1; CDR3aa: CSPPPWGSFNEQFF
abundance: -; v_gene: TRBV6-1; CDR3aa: CASSDKIQGSYEQYF
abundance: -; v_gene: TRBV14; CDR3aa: CASSLTGGGYGYTF
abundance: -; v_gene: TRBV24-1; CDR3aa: CATSAAGGNQPQHF
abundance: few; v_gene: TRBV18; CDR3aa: CASSPLLAGRSGETQYF
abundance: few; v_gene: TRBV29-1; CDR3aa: CSHRGGTDTQYF
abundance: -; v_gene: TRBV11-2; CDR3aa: CASSSTGFREKLFF
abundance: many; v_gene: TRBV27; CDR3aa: CASSSGTLLLHF
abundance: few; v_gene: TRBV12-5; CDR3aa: CASGLVPPGDEQFF
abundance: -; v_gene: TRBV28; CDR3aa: CASGQGYEQYF
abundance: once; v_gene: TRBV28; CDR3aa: CASSLFQYQPQHF
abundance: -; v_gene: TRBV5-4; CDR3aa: CASSFSSGNFPDTQYF
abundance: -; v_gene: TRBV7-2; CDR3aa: CASRRTGSTEAFF
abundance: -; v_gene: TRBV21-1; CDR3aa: CASSNPPDSPPWAMVGYTF
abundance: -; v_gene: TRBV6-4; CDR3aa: CASSDSRTNTDTQYF
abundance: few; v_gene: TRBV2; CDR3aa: CASTLRDTQYF
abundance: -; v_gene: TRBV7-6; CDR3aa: CASSLKMILAETDTKYF
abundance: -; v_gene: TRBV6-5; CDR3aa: CASSSLTATYEQYF
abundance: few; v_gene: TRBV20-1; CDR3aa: CSARPWGSPYEQYF
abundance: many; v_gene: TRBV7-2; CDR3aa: CASSLDTGTGSIHGYTF
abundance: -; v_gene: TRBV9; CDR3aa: CASSPLWGNTGELFF
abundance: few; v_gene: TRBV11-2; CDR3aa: CASSPGTNIQYF
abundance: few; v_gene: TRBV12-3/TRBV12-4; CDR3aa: CASSTSGRRHEQFF
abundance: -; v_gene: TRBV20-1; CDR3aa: CSASGQYF
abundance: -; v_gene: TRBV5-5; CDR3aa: CASSLTDGGYEQYF
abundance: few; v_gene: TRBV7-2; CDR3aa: CASSLAWSTPKNYEQYF
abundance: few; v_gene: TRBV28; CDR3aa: CASSPLGTGGYEQFF
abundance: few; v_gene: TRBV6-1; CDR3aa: CASSEASGQGTYGYTF
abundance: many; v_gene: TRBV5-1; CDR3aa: CASSRGGEQYF
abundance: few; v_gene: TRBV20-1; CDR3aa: CSARDRSFYEQYF
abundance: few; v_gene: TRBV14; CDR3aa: CASSLGLVTEAFF
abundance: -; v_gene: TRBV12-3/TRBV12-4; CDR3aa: CASSTGAPTFYGYTF
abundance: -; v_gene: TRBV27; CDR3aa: CASSEYNEQFF
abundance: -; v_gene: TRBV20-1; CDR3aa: CSAGPPGLAGVRGGELFF
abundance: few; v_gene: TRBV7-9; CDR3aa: CASSYDGSPGRFF
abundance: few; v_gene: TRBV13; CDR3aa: CASSFLRTGRGETQYF
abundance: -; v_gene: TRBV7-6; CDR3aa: CASSLGGGRMGTEAFF
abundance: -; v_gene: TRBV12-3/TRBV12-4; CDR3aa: CASSSSGTSGRAYEQYF
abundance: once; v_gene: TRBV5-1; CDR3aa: CASSLGRRSYGANVLTF
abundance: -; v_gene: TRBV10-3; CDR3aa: CAISDPGTSGKYEQYF
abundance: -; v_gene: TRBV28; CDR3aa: CASRTSGGRTGELFF
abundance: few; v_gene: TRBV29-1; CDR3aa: CSVGQTTNEKLFF
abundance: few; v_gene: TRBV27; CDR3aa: CASKPQGYNSPLHF
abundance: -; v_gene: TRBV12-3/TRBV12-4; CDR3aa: CASSSQTTGGNSPLHF
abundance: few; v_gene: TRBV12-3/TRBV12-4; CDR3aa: CASSLRGALTDTQYF